The rows below give T cell receptor beta chains drawn from one sample of a study of OX40 agonist ivuxolimab in advanced cancers. Assay used: immunoSEQ multiplex PCR; TCRdb lists only in-frame clones, some missing. The table shows under 85,000 clones, with roughly nine tenths occurring only once. This specimen consisted of CD4+ or CD8+ T cells sorted from blood, obtained in a trial of the OX40 agonist ivuxolimab. The source is an adult with an advanced solid tumor such as melanoma, head and neck, liver or kidney cancer. The CDR3 runs from the conserved cysteine through the conserved F or W. D genes are given only for firm matches. Clone sizes are given selectively: once, few, many, or a class where the clone is expanded.

clone_size	v_call	d_call	j_call	cdr3_nt	cdr3_aa
NA	TRBV7-2	NA	TRBJ1-2	TGTGCCAGCAGCTTAGCGCCAGGGACCACTAACTATGGCTACACCTTC	CASSLAPGTTNYGYTF
NA	TRBV18	TRBD1	TRBJ1-5	TGTGCCAGCTCACCGACCGGGACAGGGGTCTTTAATCAGCCCCAGCATTTT	CASSPTGTGVFNQPQHF
NA	TRBV12-5	TRBD2	TRBJ2-5	TGTGCTAGTGGTTTGGCGACTAGCGCGAAAGAGACCCAGTACTTC	CASGLATSAKETQYF
once	TRBV30	NA	TRBJ1-1	TGTGCCTGGATGGGGGGGGCCGGCACTGAAGCTTTCTTT	CAWMGGAGTEAFF
once	TRBV28	NA	TRBJ1-2	TGTGCCAGCAGGGCCGGTGACGGCTACACCTTC	CASRAGDGYTF
NA	TRBV5-1	NA	TRBJ2-6	TGCGCCAGCAGCTTGGCCAACTCTGGGGCCAACGTCCTGACTTTC	CASSLANSGANVLTF
NA	TRBV19	NA	TRBJ2-1	TGTGCCAGTAGTATACGCGATGAGCAGTTCTTC	CASSIRDEQFF
NA	TRBV19	TRBD2	TRBJ2-7	TGTGCCAGTAGTGTTCGGCGGGAGAATGGGGAGCAGTACTTC	CASSVRRENGEQYF
once	TRBV20-1	NA	TRBJ1-1	TGCAGTGCCGTCGGGACCACTGAAGCTTTCTTT	CSAVGTTEAFF
NA	TRBV2	TRBD2	TRBJ2-3	TGTGCCAGCAGAGCCGGGACTAGCGCCACAGATACGCAGTATTTT	CASRAGTSATDTQYF
NA	TRBV5-1	NA	TRBJ2-7	TGCGCCAGCAGCTTGGGCTCGGGAAGTACCTACGAGCAGTACTTC	CASSLGSGSTYEQYF
NA	TRBV14	NA	TRBJ1-2	TGTGCCAGCAGCCAAGATCGTGGGGGCTACGGCTACACCTTC	CASSQDRGGYGYTF